The subject of this entry is one T cell receptor (beta chain). Alongside a J-beta primer mix, a sample-barcoded 5' primer served in a second PCR lasting about 7 to 11 cycles. From the 5' RACE reads, TCRdb called clonotypes with MiXCR, one entry per CDR3 protein. The table has roughly 500,000 distinct CDR3 sequences, about 24% seen once; the top ten hold roughly 10%. The data were taken from a study of blood T cells in healthy people across ages. Study-wide context: Capturing about one barcoded beta molecule per two T cells was achieved by template switching.

These same records also appear under a second study, on T cells of mothers and their children.

This TCR came from a boy between 10 and 17 years old in good health. Specimen: blood.

CDR3 region: CASPSPDAGNANTGELFF. Here the CDR3 DNA reads TGTGCCAGCCCCTCCCCCGACGCGGGGAACGCGAACACCGGGGAGCTGTTTTTT. This chain joins TRBV7-9 and TRBJ2-2, with D possibly TRBD2 on 6 matching bases. This CDR3 has 18 amino acids. V was pared by 8 bases and J by 0 bases, with 22 bases between. The germline CDR1 and CDR2 sequences are SEHNR and FQNEAQ (reference sequence).